The 31 T cell receptor beta chains below come from one sample, sequenced in a study of OX40 agonist ivuxolimab in advanced cancers. Using immunoSEQ multiplex PCR, the repertoire was profiled, and TCRdb retains in-frame clones only, with some absent. The data hold approximately 47,000 clones, with about 81% observed a single time. The specimen was CD4+ or CD8+ T cells sorted from blood, collected in a trial of the OX40 agonist ivuxolimab. These receptors were obtained from an adult with an advanced solid tumor such as melanoma, head and neck, liver or kidney cancer.

The chain couples TRBV7-2 to TRBJ2-3, with 8 bases identical to TRBD2. Germline CDR1 is SGHTA and CDR2 is FQGNSA. V was clipped by 1 base and J by 10 bases; unmatched bases: 4. This CDR3 region has 13 residues. CDR3 sequence reads: CASSLGGGRSQYF. In nucleotides, the CDR3 is TGTGCCAGCAGCTTAGGGGGCGGGAGGTCGCAGTATTTT.

The gene calls are TRBV5-1 and TRBJ2-1, with D uncertain. The V end lost 0 bases, the J end lost 6 bases, and 10 bases lay between the germline ends. The length of the CDR3 is 14 residues. Germline-derived CDR1 and CDR2 are SGHRS and YFSETQ. The chain's CDR3 is CASSLEGRINEQFF. The CDR3 region has the DNA TGCGCCAGCAGCTTGGAGGGCAGGATCAATGAGCAGTTCTTC.

This clone was detected only a few times. CDR3 in DNA: TGTGCCAGCAGCGAGGAGCTAGCGTATCACAATGAGCAGTTCTTC. It is translated as CASSEELAYHNEQFF. The rearrangement joins TRBV25-1 to TRBJ2-1; D might be TRBD2 (6 bases). V lost 6 bases and J 5 bases, leaving 17 bases between the germline ends. CDR1 is MGHDK and CDR2 is SYGVNS in the germline V gene. There are 15 residues in the CDR3.

The V gene is TRBV5-1, the J gene TRBJ1-1; the match to TRBD1 covers 7 bases. The germline V gene encodes CDR1 SGHRS and CDR2 YFSETQ. V trimming: 0 bases; J trimming: 1 base; junction bases outside the gene matches: 0. The CDR3 spans 14 residues. CDR3 in amino acids: CASSLDRGNTEAFF. The CDR3 bases are TGCGCCAGCAGCTTGGACAGGGGGAACACTGAAGCTTTCTTT.

The V and J genes are TRBV5-1 and TRBJ2-1; 9 bases line up with TRBD2. The germline V gene encodes CDR1 SGHRS and CDR2 YFSETQ. V dropped 2 bases and J dropped 4; count of bases not matched to a gene: 4. The CDR3 length is 15 residues. The CDR3 here is CASSLESGGYNEQFF. The CDR3 coding sequence is TGCGCCAGCAGCTTAGAAAGCGGGGGGTACAATGAGCAGTTCTTC.

The CDR3 here is CASSQQGDTEAFF. CDR3 coding DNA: TGCGCCAGCAGCCAACAGGGGGACACTGAAGCTTTCTTT. J is TRBJ1-1 and V is TRBV4-3; 7 bases map to TRBD1. This CDR3 is 13 amino acids long. The V gene's germline CDR1 is LGHNA and CDR2 YSLEER. Trimming removed 2 bases from V and 3 bases from J; junction bases left unmatched: 0.

As to this clone: Other DNA variants within this sample encode the same CDR3. V gene TRBV30 combines with J gene TRBJ1-2; D unclear. Germline CDR1 is GTSNPN and CDR2 is SVGIG (reference sequence). There are 13 residues in the CDR3. With 0 bases removed from V and 0 bases from J, the gap between germline ends came to 5 bases. CDR3 bases: TGTGCCTGGAGTGTAGAGGCTAACTATGGCTACACCTTC. Translated: CAWSVEANYGYTF.

This chain joins TRBV11-1 and TRBJ2-5; TRBD2 matches at 9 bases. Germline loops: CDR1 SGHAT, CDR2 FQDESV (reference sequence). This CDR3 is built from 15 residues. Trimming took 4 bases from V and 5 from J; bases not matched to a gene: 8. This CDR3 is CASSSGGRAFETQYF. The CDR3 region has the DNA TGTGCCAGCAGCTCCGGCGGGAGGGCCTTCGAGACCCAGTACTTC.

The V gene is TRBV6-1, the J gene TRBJ2-7; 7 nucleotides match TRBD1. There are 14 residues in the CDR3. With V trimmed by 4 bases and J by 0 bases, 3 bases remained unmatched. CDR1 and CDR2 from the germline V gene are MNHNS and SASEGT. CDR3 nucleotides: TGTGCCAGCAGTGCCCGACAGGGCTCCTACGAGCAGTACTTC. Protein product: CASSARQGSYEQYF.

The genes are TRBV29-1 and TRBJ2-7; 8 bases are shared with TRBD1. The V gene's germline CDR1 is SQVTM and CDR2 ANQGSEA. The J segment lost 3 bases and the V segment lost 7 bases, leaving 5 bases of the junction unmatched. The CDR3 runs 12 residues. The CDR3 coding sequence is TGCAGCGCCGGACAGGGCGGCTACGAGCAGTACTTC. Its protein product is CSAGQGGYEQYF.

CDR3 sequence: CAWSYDVFPGNEQFF. CDR3 DNA: TGTGCCTGGAGTTATGACGTCTTCCCTGGGAATGAGCAGTTCTTC. The J gene is TRBJ2-1, the V gene TRBV30; D is unresolved. The V gene lost 2 bases and the J gene lost 7 bases, with 18 bases spanning the gap. Germline V gene data show CDR1 as GTSNPN and CDR2 as SVGIG (reference sequence). The CDR3 loop spans 15 amino acids.

This chain uses TRBV30 with TRBJ2-1; 8 bases are shared with TRBD2. CDR1 is GTSNPN, CDR2 SVGIG, per germline (reference sequence). J lost 6 bases, V lost 2 bases, and 0 bases had no gene match. The length of the CDR3 is 12 residues. The CDR3 DNA is TGTGCCTGGAGTCGGGAGGGCAATGAGCAGTTCTTC. Protein: CAWSREGNEQFF.

This chain connects TRBV6-6 to TRBJ1-1; 9 nucleotides match TRBD1. The V gene's germline CDR1 is MNHNY and CDR2 SVGAGI (reference sequence). Trimming cost V 5 bases and J 4 bases; bases outside gene matches: 5. This CDR3 is 14 amino acids long. CDR3 sequence reads: CASSKGQGPTEAFF. CDR3 coding DNA: TGTGCCAGCAGTAAGGGACAGGGCCCCACTGAAGCTTTCTTT.

The gene calls are TRBV5-6 and TRBJ1-6; 7 bases match TRBD1. CDR1 is SGHDT and CDR2 is YYEEEE in the germline V gene. The CDR3 consists of 15 residues. V gave up 0 bases and J gave up 9 bases; unmatched junction bases: 6. The CDR3 region is CASSLGQGTGSPLHF. The CDR3 nucleotides are TGTGCCAGCAGCTTGGGACAGGGCACGGGTTCACCCCTCCACTTT.

The chain combines TRBV6-5 with TRBJ2-7; D perhaps matches TRBD2 (6 bases). The CDR3 sequence is 14 residues long. Trimming took 5 bases from V and 2 from J, leaving 13 bases between them. Germline V gene data show CDR1 as MNHEY and CDR2 as SVGAGI. The CDR3 spells CASSARGTAYEQYF. CDR3 DNA: TGTGCCAGCAGTGCCCGCGGGACTGCCTACGAGCAGTACTTC.

The J gene is TRBJ1-3, the V gene TRBV7-8; 9 nucleotides match TRBD1. V shed 4 bases and J 2 bases; nucleotides not matched to a gene: 9. CDR1 and CDR2 (germline): SGHVS, FQNEAQ. The CDR3 spans 17 residues. This chain's CDR3 is CASSSPRGQGPGNTIYF. CDR3 nucleotide sequence: TGTGCCAGCAGCTCTCCCCGGGGACAGGGCCCTGGAAACACCATATATTTT.

The gene calls are TRBV4-2 and TRBJ1-2; D unclear. Germline V gene sequence: CDR1 LGHNA, CDR2 YNFKEQ. V lost 4 bases, J lost 4 bases, and 19 bases lay in between. The CDR3 length is 16 residues. The CDR3 sequence: CASSPPTDSSGYGYTF. DNA for the CDR3: TGTGCCAGCAGCCCTCCTACGGACTCCAGCGGCTATGGCTACACCTTC.

This chain links TRBV5-4 with TRBJ2-5; D is uncertain. The germline CDR1 and CDR2 sequences are SGHNT and YYREEE (reference sequence). CDR3 length: 13 amino acids. Trimming left V 4 bases short and J 2 bases short, with 9 bases between. The CDR3 sequence: CASSPQGQETQYF. The CDR3 nucleotides read TGTGCCAGCAGCCCCCAAGGGCAAGAGACCCAGTACTTC.

The chain uses TRBV19 and TRBJ2-7; D is ambiguous. V was cut by 4 bases and J by 6 bases, with 10 bases left in between. The CDR3 is 12 amino acids. Per the germline V gene, CDR1 is LNHDA and CDR2 is SQIVND (reference sequence). The CDR3 region is CASSTPSSEQYF. CDR3 sequence (DNA): TGTGCCAGTAGTACCCCCAGCAGCGAGCAGTACTTC.

This chain uses TRBV19 with TRBJ1-2; D not certain. The CDR3 contains 14 residues. Germline CDR1 is LNHDA and CDR2 is SQIVND (reference sequence). V lost 0 bases and J 4 bases, leaving 9 bases between the germline ends. The CDR3 sequence is CASSIDRVGYGYTF. CDR3 nucleotide sequence: TGTGCCAGTAGTATAGATAGGGTTGGCTATGGCTACACCTTC.

The V and J genes are TRBV5-1 and TRBJ2-6; D may correspond to TRBD1 or TRBD2 (5 bases each). In germline, CDR1 is SGHRS, CDR2 YFSETQ. Deletions cut 4 bases from V and 3 bases from J, with 11 bases between. The CDR3 has 15 amino acids. In nucleotides, the CDR3 is TGCGCCAGCAGCCCCGGGACCGGTGGGGCCAACGTCCTGACTTTC. Translation gives CASSPGTGGANVLTF.

This clone was observed a handful of times. This rearrangement joins TRBV11-1 to TRBJ1-2; TRBD1 might be the D (6 bases). Trimming stripped 5 bases from V and 0 bases from J, with 13 bases between. Germline V lookup: CDR1 SGHAT, CDR2 FQDESV (reference sequence). This CDR3 comprises 15 residues. For the CDR3, the DNA is TGTGCCAGCAGCCCGGAGACAGGTTCTAACTATGGCTACACCTTC. It codes for CASSPETGSNYGYTF.

This clone was seen many times. This chain uses TRBV6-6 with TRBJ2-7; D not resolved. Trimming stripped 8 bases from V and 2 bases from J, with 10 bases between. Germline lookup yields CDR1 MNHNY and CDR2 SVGAGI (reference sequence). The CDR3 loop spans 12 amino acids. This CDR3 reads CASGLGPYEQYF. In DNA, the CDR3 is TGTGCCAGCGGGCTAGGTCCCTACGAGCAGTACTTC.

V is TRBV27 and J is TRBJ2-5, with TRBD2 identical over 9 bases. CDR3 length: 14 amino acids. J was trimmed by 5 bases and V by 5 bases; bases with no gene match: 6. Germline CDR1 is MNHEY and CDR2 is SMNVEV (reference sequence). CDR3 bases: TGTGCCAGCAGTACGAGCGGGAGGTCGGAGACCCAGTACTTC. It yields the protein CASSTSGRSETQYF.

The sample holds a few counts of this clone. CDR3 protein: CASSLSGTVTYEQYF. The CDR3 nucleotides are TGTGCCAGCAGCTTGAGCGGAACAGTGACCTACGAGCAGTACTTC. V gene TRBV5-4 combines with J gene TRBJ2-7; D is perhaps TRBD2 (5 bases). There are 15 residues in the CDR3. The ends were cut back, 1 base at V and 2 bases at J, with 13 bases in the middle. Germline CDR1 reads SGHNT; CDR2 reads YYREEE (reference sequence).

The chain employs TRBV10-1 and TRBJ1-1; D unclear. Per germline, CDR1 WNHNN and CDR2 SYGVQD (reference sequence). This CDR3 is built from 15 residues. V gave up 6 bases and J gave up 2 bases, with 16 bases separating them. The CDR3: CASRGKQKANTEAFF. In nucleotides, the CDR3 is TGCGCCAGCAGGGGGAAACAGAAAGCCAACACTGAAGCTTTCTTT.

V gene TRBV10-3 combines with J gene TRBJ2-2; 11 nucleotides line up with TRBD2. There are 16 residues in the CDR3. The V and J ends lost 8 bases and 3 bases, in that order; junction bases with no gene match: 8. The germline CDR1 and CDR2 sequences are ENHRY and SYGVKD. In DNA form, the CDR3 reads TGTGCCATCGGGGCTAGCGGGAGGAGGGACACCGGGGAGCTGTTTTTT. Protein: CAIGASGRRDTGELFF.

The V call is TRBV5-4, the J call TRBJ1-2, with TRBD1 as a possible D gene (6 bases). There are 14 residues in the CDR3. The V and J ends lost 1 base and 3 bases respectively, with 10 bases between them. Germline V CDR1 and CDR2: SGHNT, YYREEE (reference sequence). The CDR3 here is CASSLQGLDYGYTF. The CDR3, as DNA: TGTGCCAGCAGCTTGCAGGGGCTAGACTATGGCTACACCTTC.

The rearrangement uses TRBV29-1 and TRBJ2-7; unclear D gene. Germline-derived CDR1 and CDR2 are SQVTM and ANQGSEA. Trimming pared 4 bases from V and 0 bases from J, leaving 10 bases between. The CDR3 is 13 residues long. CDR3 sequence reads: CSVVRASSYEQYF. Here the CDR3 DNA reads TGCAGCGTTGTAAGGGCAAGCTCCTACGAGCAGTACTTC.

This clone was detected only a few times. This sample also contains other DNA sequences that code for the same CDR3. The chain uses TRBV30 and TRBJ2-7, with 7 bases matching TRBD1. Germline lookup yields CDR1 GTSNPN and CDR2 SVGIG (reference sequence). The J segment lost 2 bases and the V segment lost 5 bases, leaving 6 bases of the junction unmatched. CDR3 length: 13 amino acids. The CDR3 reads CAWSYGTAYEQYF. The CDR3 DNA follows: TGTGCCTGGTCTTACGGGACAGCCTACGAGCAGTACTTC.

The J gene is TRBJ1-4, the V gene TRBV27; no clear D gene. The CDR3 is 17 amino acids. Per germline, CDR1 MNHEY and CDR2 SMNVEV (reference sequence). The V end lost 3 bases, the J end lost 7 bases, and 21 bases lay between the germline ends. The CDR3 DNA follows: TGTGCCAGCAGTTTGTTCTCCCCAGCCCTTTATGGTGAAAAACTGTTTTTT. It codes for CASSLFSPALYGEKLFF.